This TCR beta chain was found in a study of CD8+CD57+ T cells in acquired aplastic anemia. As for the study in general: Average DNA yield from sorted CD4+ and CD8+ cells was roughly 3 ug. Healthy donors had, on average, approximately 11 million reads for their CD4+ cells. Points from the study as a whole: In common between the patients and the controls were approximately 28 CD8+ CDR3 sequences. Between patients and controls, CD8+ Simpson's diversity did not vary significantly.

In germline, CDR1 is LGHNT, CDR2 FRNRAP. Trimming took off 4 bases at V and 7 bases at J, with 10 bases between the two ends. The CDR3 is made up of 13 amino acids. This clonotype was seen once. Its antigen is as yet unknown. For CDR3 and TCR beta VDJ profiling, genomic DNA was the template used. In TCRdb, the reads were re-called with MiXCR into one record per CDR3 protein. This sample has about 210,000 distinct CDR3 sequences, with approximately 57% found just once. The sample consisted of sorted CD4+, CD8+, or CD8+CD57+ T cells (not recorded which) from PBMCs. This sequence originates from a human donor in good health. The chain uses TRBV12-5 and TRBJ2-2, with TRBD1 as a possible D gene (5 bases). The CDR3, as DNA: TGTGCTAGTGGTTCCAGGGTTCGCGGGGAGCTGTTTTTT. This codes for CASGSRVRGELFF.